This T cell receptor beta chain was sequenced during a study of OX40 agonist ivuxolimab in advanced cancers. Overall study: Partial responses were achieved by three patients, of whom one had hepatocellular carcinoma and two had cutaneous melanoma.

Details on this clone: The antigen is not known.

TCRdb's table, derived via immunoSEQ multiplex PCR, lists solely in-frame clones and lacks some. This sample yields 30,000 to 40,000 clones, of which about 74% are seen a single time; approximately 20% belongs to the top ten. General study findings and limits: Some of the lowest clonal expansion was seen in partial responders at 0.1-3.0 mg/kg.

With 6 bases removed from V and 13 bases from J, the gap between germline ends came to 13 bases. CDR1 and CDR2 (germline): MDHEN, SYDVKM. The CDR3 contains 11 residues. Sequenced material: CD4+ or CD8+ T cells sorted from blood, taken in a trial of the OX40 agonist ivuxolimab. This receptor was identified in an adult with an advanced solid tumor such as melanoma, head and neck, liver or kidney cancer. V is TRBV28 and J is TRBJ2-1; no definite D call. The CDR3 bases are TGTGCCAGCAGCAGAATTGAGTTTCAGTTCTTC. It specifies CASSRIEFQFF.